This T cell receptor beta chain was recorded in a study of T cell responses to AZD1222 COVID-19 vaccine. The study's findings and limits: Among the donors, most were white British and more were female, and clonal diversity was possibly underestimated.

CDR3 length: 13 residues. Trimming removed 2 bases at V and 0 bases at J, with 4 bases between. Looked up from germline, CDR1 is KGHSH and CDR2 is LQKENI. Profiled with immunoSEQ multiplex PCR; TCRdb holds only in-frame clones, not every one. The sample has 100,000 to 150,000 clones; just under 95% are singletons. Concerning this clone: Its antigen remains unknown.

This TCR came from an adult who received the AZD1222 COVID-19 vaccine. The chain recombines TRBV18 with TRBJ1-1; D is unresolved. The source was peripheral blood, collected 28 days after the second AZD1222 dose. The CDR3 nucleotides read TGTGCCAGCTCACCAGAGATGAACACTGAAGCTTTCTTT. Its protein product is CASSPEMNTEAFF.